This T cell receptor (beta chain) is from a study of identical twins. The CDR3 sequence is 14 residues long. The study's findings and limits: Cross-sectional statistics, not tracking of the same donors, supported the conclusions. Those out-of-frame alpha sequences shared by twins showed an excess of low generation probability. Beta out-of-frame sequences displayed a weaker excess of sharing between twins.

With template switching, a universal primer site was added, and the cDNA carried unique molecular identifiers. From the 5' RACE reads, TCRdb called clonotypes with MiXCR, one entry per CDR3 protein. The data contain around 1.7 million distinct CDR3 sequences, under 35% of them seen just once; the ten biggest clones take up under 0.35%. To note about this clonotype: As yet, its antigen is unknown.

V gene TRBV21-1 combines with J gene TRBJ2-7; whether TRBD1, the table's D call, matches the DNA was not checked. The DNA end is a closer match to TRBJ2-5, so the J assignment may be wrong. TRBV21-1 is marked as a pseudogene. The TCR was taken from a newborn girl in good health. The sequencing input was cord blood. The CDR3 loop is CASSFLDREKTQYF. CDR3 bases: TGTGCCAGCAGCTTCCTCGACAGGGAGAAGACCCAGTACTTC.